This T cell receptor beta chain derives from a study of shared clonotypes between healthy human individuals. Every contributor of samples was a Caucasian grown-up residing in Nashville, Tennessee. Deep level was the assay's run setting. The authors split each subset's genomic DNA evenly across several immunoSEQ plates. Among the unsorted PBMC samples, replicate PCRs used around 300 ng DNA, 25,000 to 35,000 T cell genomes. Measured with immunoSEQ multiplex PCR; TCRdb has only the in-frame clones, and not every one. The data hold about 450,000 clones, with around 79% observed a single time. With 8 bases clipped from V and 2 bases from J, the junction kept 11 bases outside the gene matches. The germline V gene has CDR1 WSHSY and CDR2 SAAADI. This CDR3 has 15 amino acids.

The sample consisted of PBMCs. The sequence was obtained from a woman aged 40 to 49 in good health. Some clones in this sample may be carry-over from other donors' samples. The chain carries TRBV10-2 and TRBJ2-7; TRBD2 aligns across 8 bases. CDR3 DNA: TGCGCCAGCCGCCTCTCGGGGGGGGGAGCCTACGAGCAGTACTTC. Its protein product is CASRLSGGGAYEQYF.